The rows below give T cell receptor beta chains drawn from one sample of a study of blood T cell repertoires in COVID-19. Sequenced by immunoSEQ multiplex PCR; TCRdb stores in-frame clones only, minus some. The repertoire includes just under 50,000 clones, around 80% of them detected once, and roughly 27% sits in the top ten. The specimen was peripheral blood. These receptors were taken from a man between 65 and 85 years old with acute or convalescent COVID-19. Both conserved end residues are part of each CDR3. D genes are given only for firm matches. Size is stated for part of the rows, as once, few or many counts, or as a class when the clone is expanded.

TRBV7-2	.	medium-sized	TRBJ2-1	CASSLGPGTEQFF	TGTGCCAGCAGCTTAGGCCCCGGGACAGAGCAGTTCTTC
TRBV29-1	TRBD1	.	TRBJ2-1	CSAGTGGYNEQFF	TGCAGCGCCGGGACAGGGGGCTACAATGAGCAGTTCTTC
TRBV7-2	.	.	TRBJ2-6	CAGGAVPPGANVLTF	TGTGCGGGGGGGGCGGTCCCGCCTGGGGCCAACGTCCTGACTTTC
TRBV6-1	.	.	TRBJ1-2	CASSEQGTYGYTF	TGTGCCAGCAGTGAACAGGGGACCTATGGCTACACCTTC
TRBV19	TRBD1	.	TRBJ2-5	CASSIGTGQETQYF	TGTGCCAGTAGTATCGGGACAGGGCAAGAGACCCAGTACTTC
TRBV19	.	.	TRBJ1-2	CASNPDTGNYGYTF	TGTGCCAGTAATCCGGATACAGGGAACTATGGCTACACCTTC
TRBV19	TRBD2	.	TRBJ2-2	CASSPMGGTGELFF	TGTGCCAGTAGTCCCATGGGAGGGACCGGGGAGCTGTTTTTT
TRBV30	TRBD2	.	TRBJ2-3	CAWSPSGGGGTQYF	TGTGCCTGGAGTCCTAGCGGGGGAGGGGGTACGCAGTATTTT
TRBV27	TRBD2	.	TRBJ2-3	CASSLSSGDDTQYF	TGTGCCAGCAGTTTATCTAGCGGGGACGATACGCAGTATTTT
TRBV9	TRBD2	.	TRBJ2-1	CASSVGSGGFEQFF	TGTGCCAGCAGCGTCGGTTCGGGGGGGTTCGAGCAGTTCTTC
TRBV5-1	TRBD1	.	TRBJ1-2	CASSLEGQGSYGYTF	TGCGCCAGCAGCTTGGAGGGACAGGGTTCCTATGGCTACACCTTC
TRBV18	TRBD1	once	TRBJ2-7	CASSQGTVSYEQYF	TGTGCCAGCTCACAGGGGACAGTCTCCTACGAGCAGTACTTC
TRBV5-5	.	few	TRBJ2-3	CASSASTDTQYF	TGTGCCAGCAGCGCGAGCACAGATACGCAGTATTTT
TRBV5-1	TRBD1	.	TRBJ2-4	CASSRTGEAKNIQYF	TGCGCCAGCAGTCGGACAGGGGAAGCCAAAAACATTCAGTACTTC
TRBV28	TRBD1	few	TRBJ1-2	CASSTPGQGARIGGYTF	TGTGCCAGCAGCACACCGGGACAGGGGGCGCGTATCGGCGGCTACACCTTC
TRBV10-2	TRBD2	.	TRBJ2-7	CASIAGTSGYEQYF	TGCGCCAGCATAGCCGGGACTAGCGGATACGAGCAGTACTTC
TRBV6-5	.	.	TRBJ2-5	CASTEGAGFQETQYF	TGTGCCAGCACCGAAGGGGCGGGGTTCCAAGAGACCCAGTACTTC
TRBV6-4	.	.	TRBJ1-2	CATRGAYGYTF	TGTGCCACCCGGGGAGCCTATGGCTACACCTTC